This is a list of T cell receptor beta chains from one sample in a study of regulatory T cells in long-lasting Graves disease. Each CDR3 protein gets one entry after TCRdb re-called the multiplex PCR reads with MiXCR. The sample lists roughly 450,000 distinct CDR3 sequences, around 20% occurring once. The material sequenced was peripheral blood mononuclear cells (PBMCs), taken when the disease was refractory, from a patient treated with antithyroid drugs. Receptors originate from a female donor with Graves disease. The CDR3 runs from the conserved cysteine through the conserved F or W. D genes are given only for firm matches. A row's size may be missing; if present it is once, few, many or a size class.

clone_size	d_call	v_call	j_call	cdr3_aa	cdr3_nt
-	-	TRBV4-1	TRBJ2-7	CASSQESDPGYEQYF	TGCGCCAGCAGCCAAGAATCAGACCCCGGCTACGAACAGTACTTC
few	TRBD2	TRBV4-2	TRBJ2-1	CASSQETSGVINEQFF	TGTGCCAGCAGCCAAGAGACTAGCGGGGTTATCAATGAGCAGTTCTTC
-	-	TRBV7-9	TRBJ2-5	CASSGDSTQETQYF	TGTGCCAGCAGCGGTGACAGTACTCAAGAGACCCAGTACTTC
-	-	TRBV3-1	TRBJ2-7	CASSQGHGGVISYEQYF	TGTGCCAGCAGCCAAGGCCATGGCGGGGTGATTTCCTACGAGCAGTACTTC
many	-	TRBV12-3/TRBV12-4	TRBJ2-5	CASSSSETQYF	TGTGCCAGCAGCTCCTCGGAGACCCAGTACTTC
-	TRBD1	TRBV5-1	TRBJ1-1	CASGSGQQNTEAFF	TGCGCCAGCGGCTCGGGACAGCAGAACACTGAAGCTTTCTTT
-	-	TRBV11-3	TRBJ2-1	CASSDGLSSYNEQFF	TGTGCCAGCTCCGACGGACTAAGCTCCTACAATGAGCAGTTCTTC
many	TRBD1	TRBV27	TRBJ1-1	CASSFNRRGRPNTEAFF	TGTGCCAGCAGTTTCAATCGCAGGGGGCGTCCGAACACTGAAGCTTTCTTT
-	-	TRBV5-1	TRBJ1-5	CASRQDSNQPQHF	TGCGCCAGCCGGCAGGATAGCAATCAGCCCCAGCATTTT
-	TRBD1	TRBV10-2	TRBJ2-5	CASGGQVQETQYF	TGCGCCAGCGGAGGACAGGTTCAAGAGACCCAGTACTTC
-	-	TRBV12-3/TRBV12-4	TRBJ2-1	CASSFQGLAAYNEQFF	TGTGCCAGCAGTTTTCAGGGGCTTGCAGCCTACAATGAGCAGTTCTTC
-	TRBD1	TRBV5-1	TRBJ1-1	CASSSTYGQGYTEAFF	TGCGCCAGCAGCTCAACCTACGGACAGGGATATACTGAAGCTTTCTTT
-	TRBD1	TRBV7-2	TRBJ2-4	CASSRRTGGNIQYF	TGTGCCAGCAGCCGCCGGACAGGGGGAAACATTCAGTACTTC
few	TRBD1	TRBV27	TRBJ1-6	CASSFRGQGSPLHF	TGTGCCAGCAGTTTCCGGGGACAGGGGTCACCCCTCCACTTT
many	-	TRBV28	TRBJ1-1	CASKNTEAFF	TGTGCCAGCAAGAACACTGAAGCTTTCTTT
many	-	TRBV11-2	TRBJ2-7	CASSLEGGSTYEQYF	TGTGCCAGCAGCTTAGAGGGGGGTTCTACCTACGAGCAGTACTTC
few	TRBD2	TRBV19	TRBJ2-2	CASSDIGLATGELFF	TGTGCCAGTAGTGATATCGGACTAGCGACCGGGGAGCTGTTTTTT
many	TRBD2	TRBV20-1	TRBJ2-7	CSAARTLREGSYEQYF	TGCAGTGCCGCCCGTACTTTGCGGGAGGGTTCCTACGAGCAGTACTTC
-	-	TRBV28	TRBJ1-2	CASSFQGQSYGYTF	TGTGCCAGCAGTTTCCAGGGGCAATCCTATGGCTACACCTTC
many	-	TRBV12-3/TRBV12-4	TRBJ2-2	CASSFRGAGTGELFF	TGTGCCAGCAGTTTTAGGGGAGCAGGGACCGGGGAGCTGTTTTTT
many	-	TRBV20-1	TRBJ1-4	CSASRVGGTTNEKLFF	TGCAGTGCTAGTCGGGTCGGAGGGACAACTAATGAAAAACTGTTTTTT
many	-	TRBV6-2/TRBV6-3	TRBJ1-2	CASSYPGDYTF	TGTGCCAGCAGTTACCCGGGGGACTACACCTTC
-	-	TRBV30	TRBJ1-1	CAHQAGISEAFF	TGTGCCCACCAGGCTGGAATAAGTGAAGCTTTCTTT
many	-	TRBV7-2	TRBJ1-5	CASSLKGGAGQPQHF	TGTGCCAGCAGCTTAAAGGGGGGCGCAGGGCAGCCCCAGCATTTT
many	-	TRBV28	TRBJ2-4	CASSPILGGLSKNIQYF	TGTGCCAGCAGTCCAATACTAGGCGGTTTGAGCAAAAACATTCAGTACTTC
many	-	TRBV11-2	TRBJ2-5	CASSLDRIGWAYQETQYF	TGTGCCAGCAGCTTAGATCGGATTGGTTGGGCTTACCAAGAGACCCAGTACTTC
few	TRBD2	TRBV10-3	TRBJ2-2	CAIPLREGHILDPAGELFF	TGTGCCATCCCCCTGCGGGAGGGCCACATCCTCGACCCCGCCGGGGAGCTGTTTTTT
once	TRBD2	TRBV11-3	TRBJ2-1	CASSPRLAGGPNEQFF	TGTGCCAGCAGCCCAAGACTAGCGGGAGGGCCAAATGAGCAGTTCTTC
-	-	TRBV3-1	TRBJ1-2	CASSQLYDYTF	TGTGCCAGCAGCCAATTGTACGACTACACCTTC
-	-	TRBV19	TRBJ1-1	CASSIGWEMNTEAFF	TGTGCCAGTAGTATAGGGTGGGAGATGAACACTGAAGCTTTCTTT
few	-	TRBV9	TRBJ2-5	CASSVGMASTQYF	TGTGCCAGCAGCGTAGGGATGGCGAGTACCCAGTACTTC
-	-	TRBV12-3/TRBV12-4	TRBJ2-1	CASSPTPLRGDEQFF	TGTGCCAGCAGTCCCACCCCTCTACGGGGAGATGAGCAGTTCTTC
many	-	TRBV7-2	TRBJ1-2	CASSLFFYGYTF	TGTGCCAGCAGCCTCTTCTTCTATGGCTACACCTTC
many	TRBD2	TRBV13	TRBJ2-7	CASSLVSREHEQYF	TGTGCCAGCAGCTTAGTTTCGCGGGAGCACGAGCAGTACTTC
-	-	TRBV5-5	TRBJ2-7	CASSLEGTREQYF	TGTGCCAGCAGCTTGGAGGGAACTCGCGAGCAGTACTTC
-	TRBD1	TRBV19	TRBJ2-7	CATRDRAYEQYF	TGTGCCACCAGGGACAGGGCTTACGAGCAGTACTTC
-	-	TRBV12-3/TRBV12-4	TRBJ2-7	CASSFVTGAGEQYF	TGTGCCAGCAGTTTTGTTACGGGGGCGGGCGAGCAGTACTTC
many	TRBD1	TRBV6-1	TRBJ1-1	CASTDRGVGTEAFF	TGTGCCAGCACGGACAGGGGGGTGGGCACTGAAGCTTTCTTT
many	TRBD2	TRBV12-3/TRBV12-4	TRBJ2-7	CASSLGGRGYF	TGTGCCAGCAGTTTAGGAGGGAGGGGGTACTTC
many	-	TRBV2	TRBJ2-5	CASRIQETQYF	TGTGCCAGCAGAATTCAAGAGACCCAGTACTTC
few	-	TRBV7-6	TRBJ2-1	CASSFLAEASYNEQFF	TGTGCCAGCAGCTTTTTAGCGGAGGCCTCCTACAATGAGCAGTTCTTC
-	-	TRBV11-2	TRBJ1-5	CASSPLAEIYQPQHF	TGTGCCAGCAGCCCGTTGGCCGAGATCTATCAGCCCCAGCATTTT
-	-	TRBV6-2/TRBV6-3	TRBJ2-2	CASSRSGVRVTGELFF	TGTGCCAGCAGTAGATCGGGAGTACGTGTCACCGGGGAGCTGTTTTTT
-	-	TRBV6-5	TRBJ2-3	CASSYWPQGGKDTQYF	TGTGCCAGCAGTTACTGGCCCCAGGGAGGAAAAGATACGCAGTATTTT
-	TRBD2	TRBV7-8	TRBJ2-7	CASSSQRDRSYEQYF	TGTGCCAGCAGCTCCCAGCGGGATAGGTCCTACGAGCAGTACTTC
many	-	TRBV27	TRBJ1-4	CASSFNRVSEKLFF	TGTGCCAGCAGTTTCAACAGGGTCAGTGAAAAACTGTTTTTT
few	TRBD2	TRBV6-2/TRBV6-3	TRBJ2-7	CASSQRGGEQYF	TGTGCCAGCAGTCAGCGGGGTGGGGAGCAGTACTTC
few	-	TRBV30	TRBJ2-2	CAWFPLHTGELFF	TGTGCCTGGTTCCCCCTACACACCGGGGAGCTGTTTTTT
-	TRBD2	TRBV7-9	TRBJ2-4	CASSASGGSSKNIQYF	TGTGCCAGCAGCGCCTCCGGGGGGTCGTCCAAAAACATTCAGTACTTC
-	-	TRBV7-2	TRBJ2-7	CASSFRETNLEQYF	TGTGCCAGCAGCTTCCGGGAAACAAACCTCGAGCAGTACTTC
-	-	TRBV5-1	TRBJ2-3	CASSWDSQRITDTQYF	TGCGCCAGCAGCTGGGACTCGCAACGAATCACAGATACGCAGTATTTT